This T cell receptor beta chain appears in the sequencing data of a study of T cells in localized non-small cell lung cancer. Study-wide findings and caveats: Owing to sequencing of a solitary tumor region, heterogeneity cannot be discounted. Uninvolved neighboring lung showed the greatest T cell clonality, exceeding tumor. A higher density of T cells in blood coincided with extended overall survival. Of the top 100 tumor clones, median around 60 were in adjacent lung, over 25 among its top 100.

In regard to this clone: Antigen: not known.

Produced via immunoSEQ multiplex PCR; TCRdb's table is partial and in-frame only. The sample yields approximately 22,000 clones, around nine tenths seen once. Germline-derived CDR1 and CDR2 are LNHDA and SQIVND (reference sequence). Trimming shortened V by 7 bases and J by 5 bases, and 23 bases separated the two germline ends. This CDR3 is built from 16 residues. The clonotype originates from a male donor aged 60 or over with stage I squamous cell lung carcinoma. The sequences come from peripheral blood, collected before any cancer treatment. This chain joins TRBV19 and TRBJ1-1; maybe TRBD1 (6 bases). The chain's CDR3 is CASTKPLGGGDTEAFF. The CDR3 DNA reads as TGTGCCAGTACCAAACCCCTGGGAGGGGGTGATACTGAAGCTTTCTTT.